This T cell receptor (beta chain) appears in the sequencing data of a study of T cells after yellow fever vaccination. Study-wide results and caveats: Overall, a small share of clonotypes was seen in both CD4 and CD8 compartments.

The sample holds many counts of this clonotype. Its antigen is unidentified. The study made its TCR cDNA through 5'RACE template switching. That step introduced a universal primer site along with UMIs. TCRdb re-called the 5' RACE reads through MiXCR, storing one row per CDR3 protein. The sample includes under 250,000 distinct CDR3 sequences, 2.5% to 3.5% of them seen just once. This sequence originates from a man aged 18 to 35 who received the YFV17D yellow fever vaccine. The specimen comprised CD4+ T cells sorted from PBMCs, sampled 10 days after the yellow fever booster vaccination.

CDR3 sequence reads: CASSLRSIVGGNQPQHF. DNA for the CDR3: TGTGCCAGCAGTTTGAGATCGATCGTTGGCGGCAATCAGCCCCAGCATTTT. The V call is TRBV12-3 or TRBV12-4, the J call TRBJ1-5, with D hard to call. The germline V and J ends were trimmed by 3 bases and 2 bases, with 17 bases remaining between them. The CDR3 runs 17 residues.